Listed here are 16 T cell receptor beta chains from one sample, sequenced in a study of T cell changes during pregnancy in multiple sclerosis. Using immunoSEQ multiplex PCR, the repertoire was profiled, and TCRdb retains in-frame clones only, with some absent. The sample yields roughly 26,000 clones, roughly nine tenths seen once. Sequenced here: CD8+ T cells from peripheral blood mononuclear cells, sampled in the second trimester of pregnancy. The receptors derive from a female donor with multiple sclerosis, enrolled in a pregnancy study.

This chain joins TRBV5-4 and TRBJ2-7; D is possibly TRBD1 (5 bases). Germline loops: CDR1 SGHNT, CDR2 YYREEE (reference sequence). This CDR3 has 14 residues. The V end was cut by 4 bases, the J end by 5 bases, with 16 bases between. In DNA form, the CDR3 reads TGTGCCAGCAGCGTTAGGGGTTTGGGCGACGAGCAGTACTTC. It encodes CASSVRGLGDEQYF.

The chain links TRBV7-2 to TRBJ2-7; D unresolved. V gave up 7 bases and J gave up 5 bases, with 18 bases separating them. This CDR3 is 14 amino acids long. Germline V CDR1 and CDR2: SGHTA, FQGNSA. The DNA for the CDR3 is TGTGCCAGCAACCTTGACACTCTCGGCAACGAGCAGTACTTC. Its protein is CASNLDTLGNEQYF.

The chain uses TRBV30 and TRBJ2-3, with D unresolved. The CDR3 is made up of 14 amino acids. The germline V and J ends were trimmed by 3 bases and 0 bases, with 10 bases remaining between them. Per the germline V gene, CDR1 is GTSNPN and CDR2 is SVGIG (reference sequence). The CDR3 DNA reads TGTGCCTGGAGCGGCGGAACTAGCACAGATACGCAGTATTTT. Translating it yields CAWSGGTSTDTQYF.

This sequence joins TRBV11-2 and TRBJ2-7; possibly TRBD1 for D (8 bases). The CDR3 is 17 amino acids. Germline V gene lookup returns CDR1 SGHAT and CDR2 FQNNGV. V was clipped by 5 bases and J by 2 bases, with 22 bases between them. The CDR3: CASSPTPDREGPYEQYF. In DNA, the CDR3 is TGTGCCAGCAGCCCGACCCCGGACAGGGAGGGGCCCTACGAGCAGTACTTC.

This CDR3 reads CASSMGQAVEQYF. The DNA for the CDR3 is TGTGCCAGTAGTATGGGACAGGCGGTAGAGCAGTACTTC. J is TRBJ2-7 and V is TRBV19; 8 positions agree with TRBD1. V lost 3 bases, J lost 7 bases, and 5 bases stayed unmatched. CDR3 size: 13 residues. Germline V gene lookup returns CDR1 LNHDA and CDR2 SQIVND (reference sequence).

The V and J genes are TRBV27 and TRBJ2-7; 7 nucleotides line up with TRBD1. Germline lookup yields CDR1 MNHEY and CDR2 SMNVEV (reference sequence). The ends lost 5 bases at V and 6 bases at J; junction bases unmatched: 7. The CDR3 runs to 13 residues. The CDR3 bases are TGTGCCAGCAGTGCGCGACAGGGCCGCGAGCAGTACTTC. It specifies CASSARQGREQYF.

The rearrangement uses TRBV4-3 and TRBJ2-2; D gene ambiguous. The V end was cut by 0 bases, the J end by 9 bases, with 5 bases between. Germline-derived CDR1 and CDR2 are LGHNA and YSLEER. This CDR3 region has 12 residues. DNA for the CDR3: TGCGCCAGCAGCCAAGATAGTAGGGAGCTGTTTTTT. It codes for CASSQDSRELFF.

This chain uses TRBV29-1 with TRBJ2-6; weak D call: TRBD2 (6 bases). Germline-derived CDR1 and CDR2 are SQVTM and ANQGSEA. V dropped 0 bases and J dropped 0 bases, with 15 bases sitting between them. The CDR3 has 18 residues. CDR3: CSVEDRDLMSSGANVLTF. In DNA, the CDR3 is TGCAGCGTTGAAGACCGGGACTTAATGTCCTCTGGGGCCAACGTCCTGACTTTC.

The chain is built from TRBV28 and TRBJ2-7; the match to TRBD2 covers 7 bases. J lost 1 base, V lost 1 base, and 10 bases had no gene match. Germline V gene data show CDR1 as MDHEN and CDR2 as SYDVKM. The CDR3 is 17 residues long. The CDR3 DNA sequence: TGTGCCAGCAGTTTATCCCCCGCTAGCGGTCCTTCCTACGAGCAGTACTTC. Protein sequence: CASSLSPASGPSYEQYF.

The chain is built from TRBV7-9 and TRBJ2-3; 8 bases match TRBD2. The CDR3 is 15 residues long. Germline V CDR1 and CDR2: SEHNR, FQNEAQ (reference sequence). The V segment lost 5 bases and the J segment 6 bases; nucleotides outside the gene matches: 10. CDR3 amino acids: CASSPPGTSLDTQYF. DNA for the CDR3: TGTGCCAGCAGCCCCCCGGGGACTAGTCTTGATACGCAGTATTTT.

J is TRBJ1-2 and V is TRBV20-1, with 7 bases fitting TRBD1. From germline, CDR1 is DFQATT and CDR2 SNEGSKA (reference sequence). The length of the CDR3 is 11 residues. The CDR3 region is CTATGIVNYTF. The CDR3 coding sequence is TGCACCGCGACAGGGATTGTGAACTACACCTTC.

This chain uses TRBV7-9 with TRBJ1-3; no definite D call. The length of the CDR3 is 16 residues. The V and J ends lost 6 bases and 0 bases respectively, with 15 bases between them. Per the germline V gene, CDR1 is SEHNR and CDR2 is FQNEAQ (reference sequence). The CDR3 DNA sequence: TGTGCCAGCAGTCAAGTAGCAGTTTTCTCTGGAAACACCATATATTTT. Protein product: CASSQVAVFSGNTIYF.

This clone was seen a single time. V gene TRBV7-8 combines with J gene TRBJ2-2; the match to TRBD1 covers 8 bases. CDR1 and CDR2 (germline): SGHVS, FQNEAQ. With V trimmed by 0 bases and J by 1 base, 1 base remained unmatched. CDR3 length: 16 residues. In DNA, the CDR3 is TGTGCCAGCAGCTTAGCTGGACAGGGGAACACCGGGGAGCTGTTTTTT. This sequence encodes CASSLAGQGNTGELFF. Variable domain in full (rest from reference TRBV7-8 and TRBJ2-2): GAGVSQSPRYKVAKRGQDVALRCDPISGHVSLFWYQQALGQGPEFLTYFQNEAQLDKSGLPSDRFFAERPEGSVSTLKIQRTQQEDSAVYLCASSLAGQGNTGELFFGEGSRLTVL.

This clone is medium-sized (0.01 to 0.1%) in the sample. V is TRBV6-1 and J is TRBJ2-3; TRBD1 agrees at 8 bases. Germline loops: CDR1 MNHNS, CDR2 SASEGT. The J segment lost 2 bases and the V segment lost 1 base, leaving 2 bases of the junction unmatched. This CDR3 region has 15 residues. The CDR3 nucleotides are TGTGCCAGCAGTGAAGGGACAGGGCACACAGATACGCAGTATTTT. It translates to CASSEGTGHTDTQYF.

The chain is built from TRBV25-1 and TRBJ2-1; D is unresolved. This CDR3 spans 13 amino acids. Germline-derived CDR1 and CDR2 are MGHDK and SYGVNS. Trimming left V 6 bases short and J 4 bases short, with 10 bases between. CDR3 region: CASRGPQYNEQFF. The CDR3 DNA follows: TGTGCCAGCAGGGGCCCCCAGTACAATGAGCAGTTCTTC.

The rearrangement links TRBV7-9 to TRBJ2-1; TRBD2 is a possible D gene (5 bases). Germline CDR1 reads SEHNR; CDR2 reads FQNEAQ (reference sequence). This CDR3 contains 16 residues. The V gene lost 5 bases and the J gene lost 0 bases, with 14 bases spanning the gap. CDR3 sequence reads: CASSPQRRSSYNEQFF. DNA for the CDR3: TGTGCCAGCAGCCCGCAGCGGAGGAGCTCCTACAATGAGCAGTTCTTC.